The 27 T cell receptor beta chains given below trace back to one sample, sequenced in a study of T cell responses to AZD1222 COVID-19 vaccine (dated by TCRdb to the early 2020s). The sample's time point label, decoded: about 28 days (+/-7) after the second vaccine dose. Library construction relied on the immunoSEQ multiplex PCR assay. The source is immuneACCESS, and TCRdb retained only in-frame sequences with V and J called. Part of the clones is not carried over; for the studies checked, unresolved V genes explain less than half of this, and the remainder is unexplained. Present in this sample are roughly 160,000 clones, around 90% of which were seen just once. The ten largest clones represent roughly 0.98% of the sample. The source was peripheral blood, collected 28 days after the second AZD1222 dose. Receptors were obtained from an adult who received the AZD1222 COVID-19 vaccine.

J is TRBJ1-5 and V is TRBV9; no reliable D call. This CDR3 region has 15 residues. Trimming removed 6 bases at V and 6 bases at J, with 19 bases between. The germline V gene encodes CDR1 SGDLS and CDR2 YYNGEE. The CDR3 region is CASNHLIFGGQPQHF. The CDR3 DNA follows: TGTGCCAGCAACCACTTGATTTTTGGAGGTCAGCCCCAGCATTTT.

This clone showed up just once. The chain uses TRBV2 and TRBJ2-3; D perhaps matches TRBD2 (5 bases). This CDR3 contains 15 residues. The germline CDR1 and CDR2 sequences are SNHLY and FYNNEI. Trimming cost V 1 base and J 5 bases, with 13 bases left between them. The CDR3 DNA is TGTGCCAGCAGTGAAGGGCCGAGCGGCGTAGATACGCAGTATTTT. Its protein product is CASSEGPSGVDTQYF.

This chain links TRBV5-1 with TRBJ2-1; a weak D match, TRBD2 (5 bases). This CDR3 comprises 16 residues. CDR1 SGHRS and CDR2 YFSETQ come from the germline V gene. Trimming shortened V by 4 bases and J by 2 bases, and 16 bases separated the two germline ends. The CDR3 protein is CASSLRENGPYNEQFF. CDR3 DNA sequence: TGCGCCAGCAGCCTTCGGGAAAATGGTCCCTACAATGAGCAGTTCTTC.

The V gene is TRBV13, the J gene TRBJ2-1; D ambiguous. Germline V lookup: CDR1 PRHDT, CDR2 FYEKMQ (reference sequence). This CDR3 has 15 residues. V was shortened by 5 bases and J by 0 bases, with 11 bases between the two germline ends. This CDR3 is CASSPELSSYNEQFF. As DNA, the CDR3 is TGTGCCAGCAGCCCGGAACTGAGCTCCTACAATGAGCAGTTCTTC. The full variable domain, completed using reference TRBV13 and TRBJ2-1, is AAGVIQSPRHLIKEKRETATLKCYPIPRHDTVYWYQQGPGQDPQFLISFYEKMQSDKGSIPDRFSAQQFSDYHSELNMSSLELGDSALYFCASSPELSSYNEQFFGPGTRLTVL.

CDR3 loop: CASRTGSGNTIYF. Written as DNA, the CDR3 is TGTGCCAGTCGGACGGGCTCTGGAAACACCATATATTTT. This chain connects TRBV6-5 to TRBJ1-3; D remains unclear. Germline assignment: CDR1 MNHEY and CDR2 SVGAGI. CDR3 length: 13 amino acids. Between the trimmed V and J ends, which lost 9 bases and 0 bases, there was a span of 9 bases.

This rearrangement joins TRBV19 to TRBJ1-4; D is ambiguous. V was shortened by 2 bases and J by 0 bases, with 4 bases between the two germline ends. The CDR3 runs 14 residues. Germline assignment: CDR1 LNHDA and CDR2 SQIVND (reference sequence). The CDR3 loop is CASSIITTNEKLFF. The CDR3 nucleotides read TGTGCCAGTAGTATAATCACAACTAATGAAAAACTGTTTTTT.

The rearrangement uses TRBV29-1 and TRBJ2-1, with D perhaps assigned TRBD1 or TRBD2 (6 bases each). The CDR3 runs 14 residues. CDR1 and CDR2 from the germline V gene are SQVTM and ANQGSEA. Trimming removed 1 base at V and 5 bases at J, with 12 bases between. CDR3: CSVEAGALNNEQFF. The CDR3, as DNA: TGCAGCGTTGAAGCGGGGGCCTTGAACAATGAGCAGTTCTTC.

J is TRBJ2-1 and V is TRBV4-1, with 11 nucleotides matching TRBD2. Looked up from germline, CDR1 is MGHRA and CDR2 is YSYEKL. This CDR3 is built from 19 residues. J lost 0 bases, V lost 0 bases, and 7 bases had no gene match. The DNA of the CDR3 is TGCGCCAGCAGCCAAGATCCTTCTAGCGGGGGGCCCTCCTACAATGAGCAGTTCTTC. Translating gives CASSQDPSSGGPSYNEQFF.

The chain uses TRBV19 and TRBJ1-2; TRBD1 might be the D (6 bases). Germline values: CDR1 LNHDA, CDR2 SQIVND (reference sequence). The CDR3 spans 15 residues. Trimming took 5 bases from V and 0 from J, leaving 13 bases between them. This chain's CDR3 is CASSPRDIPNYGYTF. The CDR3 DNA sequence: TGTGCCAGTAGTCCCCGGGACATCCCTAACTATGGCTACACCTTC.

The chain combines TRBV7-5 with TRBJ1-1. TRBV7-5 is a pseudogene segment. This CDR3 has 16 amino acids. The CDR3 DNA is TGTGTCAGAAGCTTCACGGCGGGCCCCGGGGACACTGAAGCTTTCTTT. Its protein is CVRSFTAGPGDTEAFF.

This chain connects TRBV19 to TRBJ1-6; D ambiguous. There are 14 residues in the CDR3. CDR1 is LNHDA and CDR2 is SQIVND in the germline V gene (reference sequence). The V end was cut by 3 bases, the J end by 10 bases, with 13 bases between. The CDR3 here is CASSITGMRSPLHF. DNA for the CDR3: TGTGCCAGTAGTATTACGGGGATGCGGTCACCCCTCCACTTT.

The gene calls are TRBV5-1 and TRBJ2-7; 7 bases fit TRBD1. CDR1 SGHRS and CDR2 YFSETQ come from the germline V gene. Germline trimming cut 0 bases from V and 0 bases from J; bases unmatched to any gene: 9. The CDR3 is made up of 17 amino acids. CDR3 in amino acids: CASSLAGARDSSYEQYF. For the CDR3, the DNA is TGCGCCAGCAGCTTGGCCGGGGCTCGGGACAGCTCCTACGAGCAGTACTTC.

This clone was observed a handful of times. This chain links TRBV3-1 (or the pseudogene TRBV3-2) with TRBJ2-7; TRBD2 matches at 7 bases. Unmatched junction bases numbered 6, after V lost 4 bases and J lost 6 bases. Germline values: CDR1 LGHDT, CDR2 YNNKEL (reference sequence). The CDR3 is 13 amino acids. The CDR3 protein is CASSPLGGGEQYF. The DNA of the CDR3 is TGTGCCAGCAGCCCCCTGGGGGGGGGCGAGCAGTACTTC.

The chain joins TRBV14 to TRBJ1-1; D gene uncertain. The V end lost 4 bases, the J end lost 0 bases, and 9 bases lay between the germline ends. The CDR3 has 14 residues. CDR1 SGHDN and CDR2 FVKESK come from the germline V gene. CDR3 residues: CASSRRTMNTEAFF. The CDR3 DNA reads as TGTGCCAGCAGCCGGCGGACGATGAACACTGAAGCTTTCTTT.

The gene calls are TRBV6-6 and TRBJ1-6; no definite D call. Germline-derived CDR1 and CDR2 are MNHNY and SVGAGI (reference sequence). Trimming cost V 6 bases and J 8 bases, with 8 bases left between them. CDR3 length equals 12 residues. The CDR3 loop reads CASRDGDSPLHF. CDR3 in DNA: TGTGCCAGCAGAGACGGGGATTCACCCCTCCACTTT.

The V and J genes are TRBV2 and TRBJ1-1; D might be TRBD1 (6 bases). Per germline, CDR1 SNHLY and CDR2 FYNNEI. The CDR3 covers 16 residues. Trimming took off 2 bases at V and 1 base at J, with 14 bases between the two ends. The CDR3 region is CASSESLTGWNTEAFF. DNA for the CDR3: TGTGCCAGCAGTGAATCTTTGACAGGATGGAACACTGAAGCTTTCTTT.

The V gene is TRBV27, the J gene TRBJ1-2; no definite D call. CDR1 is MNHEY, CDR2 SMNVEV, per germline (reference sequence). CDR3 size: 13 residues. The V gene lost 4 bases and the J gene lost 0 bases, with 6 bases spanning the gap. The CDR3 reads CASSYGSNYGYTF. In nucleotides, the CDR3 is TGTGCCAGCAGTTATGGTTCTAACTATGGCTACACCTTC.

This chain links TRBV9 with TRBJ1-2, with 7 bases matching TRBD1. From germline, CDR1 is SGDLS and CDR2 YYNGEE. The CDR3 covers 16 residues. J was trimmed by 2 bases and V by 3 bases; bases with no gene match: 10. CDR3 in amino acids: CASSESRQGGNYGYTF. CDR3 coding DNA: TGTGCCAGCAGCGAATCTCGACAGGGTGGCAACTATGGCTACACCTTC. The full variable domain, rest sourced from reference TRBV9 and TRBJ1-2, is DSGVTQTPKHLITATGQRVTLRCSPRSGDLSVYWYQQSLDQGLQFLIQYYNGEERAKGNILERFSAQQFPDLHSELNLSSLELGDSALYFCASSESRQGGNYGYTFGSGTRLTVV.

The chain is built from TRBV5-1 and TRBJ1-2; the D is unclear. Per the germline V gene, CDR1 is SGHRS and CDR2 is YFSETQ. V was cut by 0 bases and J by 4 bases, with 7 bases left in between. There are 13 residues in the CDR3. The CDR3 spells CASSLAQPYGYTF. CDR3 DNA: TGCGCCAGCAGCTTGGCACAGCCCTATGGCTACACCTTC. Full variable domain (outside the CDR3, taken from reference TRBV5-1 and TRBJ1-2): KAGVTQTPRYLIKTRGQQVTLSCSPISGHRSVSWYQQTPGQGLQFLFEYFSETQRNKGNFPGRFSGRQFSNSRSEMNVSTLELGDSALYLCASSLAQPYGYTFGSGTRLTVV.

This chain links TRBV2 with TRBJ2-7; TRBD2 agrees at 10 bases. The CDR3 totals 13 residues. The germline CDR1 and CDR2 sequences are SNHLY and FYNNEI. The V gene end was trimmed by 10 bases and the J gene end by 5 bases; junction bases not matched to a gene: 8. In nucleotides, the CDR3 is TGTGCCACCAGAGCGGGGGGGCGGGACGAGCAGTACTTC. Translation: CATRAGGRDEQYF.

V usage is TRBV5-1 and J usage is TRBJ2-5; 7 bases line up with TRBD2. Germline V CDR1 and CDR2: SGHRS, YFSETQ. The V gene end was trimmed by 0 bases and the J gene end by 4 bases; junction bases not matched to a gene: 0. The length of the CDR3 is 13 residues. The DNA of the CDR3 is TGCGCCAGCAGCTTGGGCGGGGGAGAGACCCAGTACTTC. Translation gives CASSLGGGETQYF.

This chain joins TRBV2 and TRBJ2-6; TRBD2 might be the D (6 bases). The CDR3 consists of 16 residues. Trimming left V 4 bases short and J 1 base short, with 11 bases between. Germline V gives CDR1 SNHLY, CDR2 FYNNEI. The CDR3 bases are TGTGCCAGCAGTGTGGAGGGAAGGTCTGGGGCCAACGTCCTGACTTTC. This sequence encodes CASSVEGRSGANVLTF.

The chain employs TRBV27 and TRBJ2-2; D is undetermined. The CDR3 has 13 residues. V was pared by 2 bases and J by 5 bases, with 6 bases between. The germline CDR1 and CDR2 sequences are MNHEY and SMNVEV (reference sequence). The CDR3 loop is CASSLRRTGELFF. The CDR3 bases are TGTGCCAGCAGTTTAAGGCGAACCGGGGAGCTGTTTTTT.

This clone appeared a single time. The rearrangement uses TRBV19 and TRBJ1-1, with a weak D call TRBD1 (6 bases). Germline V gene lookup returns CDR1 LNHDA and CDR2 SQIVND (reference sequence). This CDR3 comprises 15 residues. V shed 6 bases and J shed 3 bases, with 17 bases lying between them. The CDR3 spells CASSLNRAWDTEAFF. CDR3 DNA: TGTGCCAGTAGCCTCAACAGGGCCTGGGACACTGAAGCTTTCTTT.

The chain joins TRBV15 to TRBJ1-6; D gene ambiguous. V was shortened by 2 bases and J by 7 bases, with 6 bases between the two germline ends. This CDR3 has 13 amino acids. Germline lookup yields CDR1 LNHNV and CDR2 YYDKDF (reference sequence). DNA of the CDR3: TGTGCCACCAGCAGAAACAAGAATTCACCCCTCCACTTT. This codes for CATSRNKNSPLHF.

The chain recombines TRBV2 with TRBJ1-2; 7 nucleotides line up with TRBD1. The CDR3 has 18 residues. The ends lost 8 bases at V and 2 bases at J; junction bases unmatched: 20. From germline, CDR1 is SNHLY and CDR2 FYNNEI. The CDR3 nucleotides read TGTGCCAGCTGCCGGGACAGTCCCTGGGGGGGCCCCAACTATGGCTACACCTTC. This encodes CASCRDSPWGGPNYGYTF.

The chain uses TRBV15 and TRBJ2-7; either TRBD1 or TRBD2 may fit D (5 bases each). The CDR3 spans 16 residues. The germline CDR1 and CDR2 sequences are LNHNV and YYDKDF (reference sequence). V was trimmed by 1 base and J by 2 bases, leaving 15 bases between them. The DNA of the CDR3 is TGTGCCACCAGCAGAGGCCCGGGACCGACGACCTACGAGCAGTACTTC. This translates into CATSRGPGPTTYEQYF.